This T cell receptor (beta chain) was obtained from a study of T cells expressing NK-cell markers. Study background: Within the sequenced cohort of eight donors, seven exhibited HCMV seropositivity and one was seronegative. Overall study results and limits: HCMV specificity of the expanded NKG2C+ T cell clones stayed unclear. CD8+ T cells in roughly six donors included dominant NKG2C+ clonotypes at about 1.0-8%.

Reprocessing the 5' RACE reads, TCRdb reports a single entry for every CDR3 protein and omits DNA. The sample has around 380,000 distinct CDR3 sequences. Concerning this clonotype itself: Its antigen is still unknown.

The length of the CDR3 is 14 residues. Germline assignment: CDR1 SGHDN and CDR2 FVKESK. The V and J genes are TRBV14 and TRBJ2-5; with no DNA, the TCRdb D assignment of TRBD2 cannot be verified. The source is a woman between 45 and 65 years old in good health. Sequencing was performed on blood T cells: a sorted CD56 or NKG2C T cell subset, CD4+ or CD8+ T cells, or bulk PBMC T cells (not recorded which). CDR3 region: CASSQAGGPGAQYF.